This paragraph covers one T cell receptor beta chain sequence. Its antigen is still unknown. Measured with immunoSEQ multiplex PCR; TCRdb has only the in-frame clones, and not every one. Among tens of thousands of clones, around 87% were seen once, and the ten largest hold more than 13%. The data derive from a study of PD-L1 blockade in urothelial cancer. Looking at the study overall: The researchers analyzed blood 3 weeks (second dose) and 6 weeks after treatment start. Findings and limits, study-wide: Tumor-associated clones in blood expanded more at 3 weeks in durable-benefit patients.

Time point denoted: pretreatment peripheral blood. The CDR3 is 16 amino acids. The V gene's germline CDR1 is SGHAT and CDR2 FQNNGV. The trim removed 5 bases at V and 1 base at J, leaving 9 bases unmatched. V is TRBV11-2 and J is TRBJ2-3, with 7 bases aligning to TRBD2. The sequence came from a man between 60 and 70 years old with urothelial cancer. The starting material was PBMCs, obtained around atezolizumab (anti-PD-L1) treatment. The CDR3: CASSILGGGGTDTQYF. The DNA of the CDR3 is TGTGCCAGCAGCATCCTGGGCGGGGGAGGCACAGATACGCAGTATTTT.